This TCR beta chain was sequenced for a study of blood T cell repertoires in COVID-19. Produced via immunoSEQ multiplex PCR; TCRdb's table is partial and in-frame only. The sample lists roughly 250,000 clones, 75% to 95% occurring once. Germline CDR1 is SGHNT and CDR2 is YENEEA. The V gene lost 5 bases and the J gene lost 3 bases, with 14 bases spanning the gap. This CDR3 has 15 amino acids. The sequenced sample consisted of peripheral blood. The chain recombines TRBV11-3 with TRBJ2-1; the D gene is possibly TRBD2 (6 bases). The sequence was collected from a person aged 18 to 30 with COVID-19, enrolled during active disease. In DNA form, the CDR3 reads TGTGCCAGCAGCCCACATAGCGGCAACTACAATGAGCAGTTCTTC. It translates to CASSPHSGNYNEQFF.